The T cell receptor (beta chain) under discussion was sequenced for a study of blood T cell repertoires in COVID-19 (dated by TCRdb to the early 2020s). Regarding the research as a whole: Samples from collaborators originated in the United States, Italy and Spain and spanned both the acute and convalescent phases of COVID-19. Samples were obtained from the ongoing ImmuneRACE study (first 160 participants) and from 1,254 subjects provided by 6 global collaborators. Where available, HLA class I and class II types were taken from metadata supplied by the sample provider and were not determined by assay-based typing. The material from the prospective study consisted of cDNA or gDNA derived from T cells, B-cell-depleted T cells, or PBMCs. Subjects who had been exposed to COVID-19, were actively infected with it, or had recovered from it provided the deeply sampled blood TCRbeta repertoires that made up the dataset. The repertoires were made available in a free public database intended to serve as a resource for research on the immune response to SARS-CoV-2. Sample metadata almost always included a de-identified subject ID, COVID-19 status, age in years and sex.

Overall study results and their limits: The amount of clinical and demographic metadata varied by source and participant and was provided uncurated.

One collaborating source in Seattle enrolled patients during active infection and followed them longitudinally through the course of disease. Whole blood was collected in K2EDTA tubes by collaborating institutions according to the institutions' own protocols. For TCRbeta analysis, collaborators shipped samples as frozen whole blood, isolated PBMCs, or DNA extracted from either of those sample types. Regarding this clone: Its target antigen remains unknown. Base-call qualities are not available, and no considerably larger clone is one nucleotide away.

The immunoSEQ Assay, a bias-controlled multiplex PCR, was used to amplify TCRbeta CDR3 regions from genomic DNA. The study's own analysis went as follows. The number of nucleated cells in each sample was estimated by amplification of reference gene primers within the assay. To quantify the absolute abundance of each unique TCRbeta CDR3 rearrangement, sequence reads were collapsed and filtered. For each sample, productive Simpson clonality was calculated as the square root of Simpson's diversity index across productive rearrangements. TCRdb's version of the immuneACCESS table is confined to in-frame rearrangements and falls short of the full clone set. An unresolved V gene accounts for under half of the shortfall where checked; the remainder is of unknown origin. V, J and clone size were drawn from that table, and D and trimming were deduced from the DNA. In this sample the table shows about 240,000 clones, about four fifths of which occur a single time. The ten most abundant clones make up approximately 7.5% of the sample.

V is pared back by 5 bases and J by 5 bases, with 12 bases lying between the germline termini. As encoded in the germline V gene, CDR1 is SNHLY while CDR2 is FYNNEI. The CDR3, cysteine through phenylalanine, is 13 amino acids long. Only the CDR3 region is kept as DNA, spanning 39 bases read in frame from base 1. Sequencing was carried out using peripheral blood. The sequence joins TRBV2 to TRBJ1-1; the D gene is perhaps TRBD1, on 6 matching bases. This sequence was found in a woman of 80 years or more with COVID-19, enrolled during active disease. The CDR3: CASSLTGRTEAFF. The DNA sequence is given as TGTGCCAGCAGTCTTACAGGGCGGACTGAAGCTTTCTTT.